These T cell receptor beta chains were read from a single sample in a study of shared clonotypes between healthy human individuals. Sequencing used immunoSEQ multiplex PCR; TCRdb keeps in-frame clones, though not all of them. The sample includes around 1,900,000 clones, just over 90% seen only once; the top ten take around 1.8%. The sample consisted of naive CD8+ T cells from PBMCs. The receptor source for this set is a man younger than 30 in good health. Some clones in this sample may be carry-over from other donors' samples. The CDR3 runs from the conserved cysteine through the conserved F or W. D genes are given only for firm matches. The size of a clone is reported for some rows only, either as once, few or many, or as a class for expanded clones.

D	V	size	J	DNA	CDR3
TRBD2	TRBV9	-	TRBJ2-7	TGTGCCAGCAGCGTTGGGAGCGGGAGCTCCTACGAGCAGTACTTC	CASSVGSGSSYEQYF
-	TRBV7-9	-	TRBJ2-7	TGTGCCACCTCACGCCGGACGCTTCTCGACGAGCAGTACTTC	CATSRRTLLDEQYF
-	TRBV14	-	TRBJ2-1	TGTGCCAGCAGCCAAGTTGGGTTCCGAAATGAGCAGTTCTTC	CASSQVGFRNEQFF
-	TRBV28	-	TRBJ1-1	TGTGCCAGCAGCCCTGGGGTCACTGAAGCTTTCTTT	CASSPGVTEAFF
-	TRBV11-1	-	TRBJ2-7	TGTGCCAGCAGCTCCGCCCCGTCTTTGGAGCAGTACTTC	CASSSAPSLEQYF
-	TRBV29-1	-	TRBJ2-2	TGCAGCGCCAAGGGGAGAAGGCAGGAGGGATGGGCCGGGGAGCTGTTTTTT	CSAKGRRQEGWAGELFF
-	TRBV28	-	TRBJ2-2	TGTGCCAGCAGCCCGGGACATTTAAACACCGGGGAGCTGTTTTTT	CASSPGHLNTGELFF
-	TRBV6-6	-	TRBJ2-2	TGTGCCGGTGATAGCGGCACCGGGGAGCTGTTTTTT	CAGDSGTGELFF
TRBD1	TRBV19	-	TRBJ2-5	TGTGCCAGTAGTATAGGGGCAGGGGGAGAGACCCAGTACTTC	CASSIGAGGETQYF
TRBD2	TRBV27	-	TRBJ2-1	TGTGCCAGCAAGGAACTAGCGGGATCCGTTTACAATGAGCAGTTCTTC	CASKELAGSVYNEQFF
TRBD1	TRBV5-6	-	TRBJ2-7	TGTGCCAGCAGCTATGACAGGGGACCCTACGAGCAGTACTTC	CASSYDRGPYEQYF
-	TRBV9	-	TRBJ2-7	TGTGCCAGCAGCACACCGGATCGGACAGACCCCTACGAGCAGTACTTC	CASSTPDRTDPYEQYF
-	TRBV11-2	-	TRBJ2-3	TGTGCCAGCAGCCCGAACCCCCTGGGGATCACTCCAGCAGATACGCAGTATTTT	CASSPNPLGITPADTQYF
TRBD1	TRBV5-6	-	TRBJ1-2	TGTGCCAGCAGCCTAGGGACAGCCAGTGGCTACACCTTC	CASSLGTASGYTF
-	TRBV7-2	few	TRBJ1-2	TGTGCCAGCAGCTTAGGCGGGGTGGACTATGGCTACACCTTC	CASSLGGVDYGYTF
-	TRBV9	few	TRBJ1-5	TGTGCCAGCAGCGTAGGCGGTTCTCAGCCCCAGCATTTT	CASSVGGSQPQHF
-	TRBV5-1	once	TRBJ2-7	TGCGCCAGCAGCTTGTTGCGGCAAGGAGGTGGCGAGCAGTACTTC	CASSLLRQGGGEQYF
TRBD2	TRBV29-1	-	TRBJ2-3	TGCAGCGTTGAAGTTTCTAGCGGGAGAACAGATACGCAGTATTTT	CSVEVSSGRTDTQYF
-	TRBV25-1	-	TRBJ2-3	TGTGCCAGCAGTGACCCACGGAGGAGCACAGATACGCAGTATTTT	CASSDPRRSTDTQYF
-	TRBV2	-	TRBJ1-5	TGTGCCAGCAGTGAAGCGCTGGCCGTCTGGCCCCAGCATTTT	CASSEALAVWPQHF
-	TRBV27	-	TRBJ2-7	TGTGCCAGCAGTCTCGGGACTGGATCCTACGAGCAGTACTTC	CASSLGTGSYEQYF
-	TRBV15	-	TRBJ1-1	TGTGCCACCAGCAGAGATGCACGGATACAGGGTGAAGCTTTCTTT	CATSRDARIQGEAFF
-	TRBV10-2	-	TRBJ1-1	TGCGCCAGCAGTCACAGGTATGTCGGGAACACTGAAGCTTTCTTT	CASSHRYVGNTEAFF
-	TRBV5-6	-	TRBJ2-5	TGTGCCAGCAGCTGGGAAGAAGAGACCCAGTACTTC	CASSWEEETQYF
-	TRBV4-1	once	TRBJ2-7	TGCGCCAGCAGCCACAGGGCCGATTCCTCCTACGAGCAGTACTTC	CASSHRADSSYEQYF
-	TRBV7-9	-	TRBJ2-7	TGTGCCAGCAGCCTCCCGGTGTACGAGCAGTACTTC	CASSLPVYEQYF
-	TRBV21-1	-	TRBJ1-5	TGTGCCAGCAGCAAGAACAGGGTTCGGCCCCAGCATTTT	CASSKNRVRPQHF
-	TRBV5-8	-	TRBJ2-7	TGTGCCAGCAGCCCCCCCGGGAGAACTTACGAGCAGTACTTC	CASSPPGRTYEQYF
TRBD2	TRBV10-3	-	TRBJ2-7	TGTGCCATCAGGGGACTAGCGGGAGAGTACGAGCAGTACTTC	CAIRGLAGEYEQYF
-	TRBV7-7	once	TRBJ2-1	TGTGCCAGCAGCTTGGGGATCGGGGGACAGTTGTTCTTC	CASSLGIGGQLFF
TRBD1	TRBV14	-	TRBJ2-1	TGTGCCAGCAGCGTCGGGACAGGACCCTACAATGAGCAGTTCTTC	CASSVGTGPYNEQFF
TRBD1	TRBV9	-	TRBJ1-1	TGTGCCAGCAGCGCAGGACGACAGGGGCGGACTGAAGCTTTCTTT	CASSAGRQGRTEAFF
-	TRBV19	-	TRBJ1-5	TGTGCCAGTAGTCTGGACCGTTTCTATAGCAATCAGCCCCAGCATTTT	CASSLDRFYSNQPQHF
-	TRBV6-1	-	TRBJ2-7	TGTGCCAGCAGTCCGACTAATCCCAACTCCTACGAGCAGTACTTC	CASSPTNPNSYEQYF
-	TRBV28	-	TRBJ2-1	TGTGCCAGCAGCTATAGGAATGAGCAGTTCTTC	CASSYRNEQFF